This TCR beta chain was retrieved from a study of cytomegalovirus exposure and HLA in healthy donors. Study information: Tens of millions of unique TCR sequences came from HLA-typed donors in an early release.

The PCR ran on 60 Vbeta and 13 Jbeta primers. TCRdb's copy holds only in-frame clones and misses some; the assay was immunoSEQ multiplex PCR. The sample contains under 130,000 clones, 65% to 85% of which appear only once. CDR3 size: 15 residues. In germline, CDR1 is MRHNA, CDR2 SNTAGT. The V end was cut by 6 bases, the J end by 2 bases, with 16 bases between. This receptor was taken from a man between 18 and 29 years old in good health and CMV-seronegative. Specimen: PBMCs. The rearrangement uses TRBV6-4 and TRBJ1-1; a possible D gene is TRBD1 (6 bases). The CDR3, as DNA: TGTGCCAGCAGCCCAGGGGCAGGCGGAAACACTGAAGCTTTCTTT. Translation gives CASSPGAGGNTEAFF.